The TCR beta chain described here comes from a study of T cell clones after liver transplantation (dated by TCRdb to the late 2010s). About the investigation overall: The samples were obtained from ITN030ST, a randomized trial that attempted immunosuppression withdrawal within 2 years after liver transplantation. Until randomization at 12-24 months post-transplant, subjects were given standard immunosuppression, with no induction therapy. As an antigen-independent comparator for the donor-reactive sequences, third party-reactive TCRbeta sequences from pre-transplant MLRs were identified as well. Donor-reactive T cell clones were identified using TCRbeta sequencing after a pre-transplant mixed lymphocyte reaction and were then followed in post-transplant blood. Of the eight recipients, a few were HCV-positive, while the remaining recipients had been transplanted for non-autoimmune, non-viral indications. The study cohort included 8 liver transplant recipients, of whom 3 were classified as tolerant and 5 as non-tolerant. Blood samples were collected pre-transplant, then pre-randomization ahead of withdrawal, and finally post-randomization once withdrawal had either been completed or failed. Tolerance was defined as complete immunosuppression withdrawal for at least one year with no rise in liver enzymes beyond twice the upper limit of normal.

General study outcomes and caveats: A greater decline was seen for donor-reactive sequences than for third party-reactive sequences, suggesting partial antigen-specific deletion unrelated to withdrawal success. In a couple of subjects, low numbers of available donor cells limited the measurable donor-reactive repertoire. Conclusions were preliminary, limited by small, heterogeneous patient numbers and non-standardized post-transplant time points. When repertoire turnover was taken into account, detection of donor-reactive sequences was significantly reduced in 7 of 8 subjects for CD4 and in 8 of 8 subjects for CD8. A significant post-transplant decrease in circulating donor-reactive CD4 TCRbeta sequences was observed in 5 of 8 subjects, irrespective of tolerance or HCV status. Because no allograft tissue specimens were available, donor-reactive T cells may have migrated into the graft instead of being deleted.

Thawed unstimulated PBMCs were stained for CD3, CD4 and CD8 and FACS-sorted into CD3+CD4+ and CD3+CD8+ populations. All 8 studied subjects were randomized to immunosuppression withdrawal. Genomic DNA was isolated with the Qiagen DNeasy Blood and Tissue Kit. High-throughput TCRbeta CDR3 sequencing of frozen genomic DNA was performed by immunoSEQ, including PCR amplification, mapping, bias correction and internal controls. As for the original processing: Only productive rearrangements were retained, and each unique TCRbeta sequence was defined by its CDR3 nucleotide sequence together with its V and J gene. For a sequence to be called donor-reactive, it needed a frequency of at least 0.01% and at least 5-fold expansion in CFSE-low cells compared with unstimulated pre-transplant cells. To ensure at least 90% detection power, minimum frequency thresholds were set for each subject based on that subject's lowest-template unstimulated sample. Jensen-Shannon divergence between the top 1000 TCRbeta sequences post- versus pre-transplant served as the measure of repertoire turnover. Changes in detection of donor-reactive sequences were assessed with two-sided Fisher's exact tests. The table was pulled from immuneACCESS by TCRdb, which kept in-frame rearrangements only. Such tables lose some clones; where checked, under half of the loss comes from unresolved V genes, and the rest has no known cause. For V, J and clone size, that table is used; D and trimming come from the DNA. For this sample the table gives around 120,000 clones, of which roughly nine tenths were detected only once. The ten largest clones represent around 0.86% of the sample.

Via the germline V gene, CDR1 is KGHSH and CDR2 LQKENI. Trimming takes 8 bases from V and 2 bases from J, and the germline ends sit 16 bases apart. The CDR3 goes from the cysteine to the phenylalanine over 14 residues. Of the read, only the CDR3 DNA is kept; its 42 bases are in frame from base 1. This clone was detected a few times. The antigen this receptor binds is unknown. Per-base quality was not reported, and no clone a single base away is much larger than it. This sequence uses TRBV18 and TRBJ2-7, and TRBD2 may be the D gene, going by 6 matching bases. The source is a human patient who received a liver transplant. After transplantation, some T cells may belong to the graft donor instead of the recipient. This material consisted of CD4+ T cells from blood, taken 12 months after liver transplant. The CDR3: CASALDSGPYEQYF. The nucleotide sequence reads as follows: TGTGCCAGCGCATTGGATAGCGGCCCCTACGAGCAGTACTTC. With the portions outside the CDR3 filled from the reference TRBV18 and TRBJ2-7 genes, the complete variable region becomes NAGVMQNPRHLVRRRGQEARLRCSPMKGHSHVYWYRQLPEEGLKFMVYLQKENIIDESGMPKERFSAEFPKEGPSILRIQQVVRGDSAAYFCASALDSGPYEQYFGPGTRLTVT.